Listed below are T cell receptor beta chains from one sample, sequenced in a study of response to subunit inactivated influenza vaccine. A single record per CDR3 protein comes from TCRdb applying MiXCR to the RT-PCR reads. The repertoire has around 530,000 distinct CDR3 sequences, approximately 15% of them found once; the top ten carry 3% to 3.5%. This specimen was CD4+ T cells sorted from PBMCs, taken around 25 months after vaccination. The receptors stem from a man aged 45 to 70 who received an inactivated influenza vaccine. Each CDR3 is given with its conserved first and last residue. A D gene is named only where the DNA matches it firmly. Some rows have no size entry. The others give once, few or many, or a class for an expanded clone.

DNA: TGTGCCAGCTCAAACAGACAGGGAAGAGGCTACACCTTC; CDR3: CASSNRQGRGYTF; D: TRBD1; V: TRBV18; J: TRBJ1-2; size: NA
DNA: TGTGCCATCAGTGATATAGCGGGAGAGTACGAGCAGTACTTC; CDR3: CAISDIAGEYEQYF; D: TRBD2; V: TRBV10-3; J: TRBJ2-7; size: few
DNA: TGTGCCAGCAGTACCTCTGGGGTAATGAACACTGAAGCTTTCTTT; CDR3: CASSTSGVMNTEAFF; D: NA; V: TRBV28; J: TRBJ1-1; size: few
DNA: TGTGCCAGCAGCCCCGCCGTGGGTGAGGGCTATGGCTACACCTTC; CDR3: CASSPAVGEGYGYTF; D: NA; V: TRBV7-2; J: TRBJ1-2; size: few
DNA: TGTGCCAGCAGCCCCACCCATGCGGGGGGGATGAACACCGGGGAGCTGTTTTTT; CDR3: CASSPTHAGGMNTGELFF; D: TRBD2; V: TRBV4-2; J: TRBJ2-2; size: few
DNA: TGTGCCAGCAGCCAAGGCCGGGACAGGAACCTAAATTTACACAATGAGCAGTTCTTC; CDR3: CASSQGRDRNLNLHNEQFF; D: TRBD1; V: TRBV3-1; J: TRBJ2-1; size: few
DNA: TGTGCCAGCAGTATCTCGTTGGGCAATGAGCAGTTCTTC; CDR3: CASSISLGNEQFF; D: NA; V: TRBV11-2; J: TRBJ2-1; size: few
DNA: TGTGCCAGCAGCTTGGTATCCAGGGGGATTAACACCGGGGAGCTGTTTTTT; CDR3: CASSLVSRGINTGELFF; D: TRBD1; V: TRBV5-5; J: TRBJ2-2; size: few
DNA: TGTGCCAGCAGCTTAGGGACCTTAGCTTTCTTT; CDR3: CASSLGTLAFF; D: NA; V: TRBV7-9; J: TRBJ1-1; size: few
DNA: TGTGCCAGCAGGCTCGGGCGGGGGGAGACCCAGTACTTC; CDR3: CASRLGRGETQYF; D: TRBD2; V: TRBV12-3/TRBV12-4; J: TRBJ2-5; size: few
DNA: TGTGCCAGCAGGGGCGGACTAGCTACCTCCGGGGAGCTGTTTTTT; CDR3: CASRGGLATSGELFF; D: TRBD2; V: TRBV28; J: TRBJ2-2; size: NA
DNA: TGTGCCAGCAGCTTACGCGGACAGGGGGGATACAATGAGCAGTTCTTC; CDR3: CASSLRGQGGYNEQFF; D: TRBD1; V: TRBV7-2; J: TRBJ2-1; size: NA
DNA: TGCAGTGCTAGAGATCCTCGCCAGGGGGCTAATCAGCCCCAGCATTTT; CDR3: CSARDPRQGANQPQHF; D: TRBD1; V: TRBV20-1; J: TRBJ1-5; size: few
DNA: TGCAGTGCTACCTCAGGGGGCAATACCTACGAGCAGTACTTC; CDR3: CSATSGGNTYEQYF; D: TRBD1; V: TRBV20-1; J: TRBJ2-7; size: NA
DNA: TGTGCCAGCAGCCAACGCCCGGGACAGAACACAGATACGCAGTATTTT; CDR3: CASSQRPGQNTDTQYF; D: TRBD1; V: TRBV14; J: TRBJ2-3; size: few
DNA: TGCGCCAGCAGCTTGAGCCACCTTAGAGAGCAGTACTTC; CDR3: CASSLSHLREQYF; D: NA; V: TRBV5-1; J: TRBJ2-7; size: few
DNA: TGTGCCAGCAGCCCTCGGACAGGGGTTAACACTGAAGCTTTCTTT; CDR3: CASSPRTGVNTEAFF; D: TRBD1; V: TRBV3-1; J: TRBJ1-1; size: few
DNA: TGTGCCATCAGTCAGGACAGGGGCTCCTACAATGAGCAGTTCTTC; CDR3: CAISQDRGSYNEQFF; D: TRBD1; V: TRBV10-3; J: TRBJ2-1; size: many
DNA: TGCAGCGTGACAGGGGAGGGGCGGACTGAAGCTTTCTTT; CDR3: CSVTGEGRTEAFF; D: TRBD1; V: TRBV29-1; J: TRBJ1-1; size: NA
DNA: TGCGCCAGCAGCTTGGCCGGGGAGAGAACTGAAGCTTTCTTT; CDR3: CASSLAGERTEAFF; D: NA; V: TRBV5-1; J: TRBJ1-1; size: NA
DNA: TGTGCCAGCAGCTTAGTGGGGGGTGAGACTGAAGCTTTCTTT; CDR3: CASSLVGGETEAFF; D: NA; V: TRBV7-2; J: TRBJ1-1; size: few
DNA: TGTGCCAGCAGCGTTAGGTTGGCCGGGGAGCTGTTTTTT; CDR3: CASSVRLAGELFF; D: NA; V: TRBV7-2; J: TRBJ2-2; size: few
DNA: TGTGCCAGCAGGACTAGAAATCCTGATGAGCAGTTCTTC; CDR3: CASRTRNPDEQFF; D: NA; V: TRBV6-6; J: TRBJ2-1; size: NA
DNA: TGTGCCAGCAGTTTAATTAGCGGGGGGCCTTCCTTC; CDR3: CASSLISGGPSF; D: TRBD2; V: TRBV28; J: TRBJ2-7; size: NA
DNA: TGCAGTGCAACTAGCGGTTGGGAGACCCAGTACTTC; CDR3: CSATSGWETQYF; D: TRBD2; V: TRBV20-1; J: TRBJ2-5; size: many
DNA: TGTGCCAGCAGCCCAATCGAATTGGGCCAAAACTATGGCTACACCTTC; CDR3: CASSPIELGQNYGYTF; D: NA; V: TRBV7-9; J: TRBJ1-2; size: NA
DNA: TGCGCCAGCAGCCAAGACCTGGGTCGCGTCGGAGGGGAGCTGTTTTTT; CDR3: CASSQDLGRVGGELFF; D: NA; V: TRBV4-3; J: TRBJ2-2; size: few
DNA: TGTGCCAGTAGTATTCCAATACGGACAGGGATAAACACCGGGGAGCTGTTTTTT; CDR3: CASSIPIRTGINTGELFF; D: TRBD1; V: TRBV19; J: TRBJ2-2; size: NA
DNA: TGTGCCAGCAGTGAACCTAGCGGGATCGGCCAGACCCAGTACTTC; CDR3: CASSEPSGIGQTQYF; D: TRBD2; V: TRBV2; J: TRBJ2-5; size: NA
DNA: TGTGCCAGCAGCTTGGCCCCGGGCAATGAGCAGTTCTTC; CDR3: CASSLAPGNEQFF; D: NA; V: TRBV5-6; J: TRBJ2-1; size: NA
DNA: TGCGCCAGCAGCCAAGACCCTCGTACCGGGGAGCTGTTTTTT; CDR3: CASSQDPRTGELFF; D: NA; V: TRBV4-3; J: TRBJ2-2; size: few
DNA: TGTGCCAGCAATGACAGGTCCAATGAGCAGTTCTTC; CDR3: CASNDRSNEQFF; D: NA; V: TRBV12-3/TRBV12-4; J: TRBJ2-1; size: many
DNA: TGTGCCAGCAGTCCCACAGGGGGCGACGAGCAGTACTTC; CDR3: CASSPTGGDEQYF; D: TRBD1; V: TRBV12-3/TRBV12-4; J: TRBJ2-7; size: NA
DNA: TGTGCCAGCAGTACGGGTAGCGGGAGGGCCGAAAATGAGCAGTTCTTC; CDR3: CASSTGSGRAENEQFF; D: TRBD2; V: TRBV6-1; J: TRBJ2-1; size: NA